This T cell receptor (beta chain) was identified during a study of T-cell reconstitution after alpha-beta-depleted transplantation in children. The authors prepared the TCRbeta library with unique molecular identifiers. TCRdb passed the PCR reads through MiXCR, listing each CDR3 protein once. The data show a few hundred thousand distinct CDR3 sequences, 10% seen once. The V end was cut by 5 bases, the J end by 5 bases, with 18 bases between. CDR3 size: 15 residues. From germline, CDR1 is SGHVS and CDR2 FQNEAQ. J is TRBJ1-1 and V is TRBV7-8; no definite D call. The input for sequencing was PBMCs from the stem cell graft donor, taken from the stem cell graft. This TCR came from a human donor who donated a stem cell graft to a child with acute lymphoblastic leukemia. This CDR3 reads CASSQLYGSGTEAFF. Written as DNA, the CDR3 is TGTGCCAGCAGCCAGCTATACGGCTCGGGGACTGAAGCTTTCTTT. The entire variable domain, with the rest obtained from reference TRBV7-8 and TRBJ1-1, is as follows: GAGVSQSPRYKVAKRGQDVALRCDPISGHVSLFWYQQALGQGPEFLTYFQNEAQLDKSGLPSDRFFAERPEGSVSTLKIQRTQQEDSAVYLCASSQLYGSGTEAFFGQGTRLTVV.